The subject of this entry is one TCR beta chain. Its antigen is undetermined. CDR1 DFQATT and CDR2 SNEGSKA come from the germline V gene (reference sequence). The CDR3 is 14 amino acids. The ends were cut back, 0 bases at V and 5 bases at J, with 13 bases in the middle. This entry belongs to a study of T cell repertoires in cytomegalovirus infection. For the study at large: Selected CMV epitopes included recently identified HLA-C-restricted ones as well as well-studied HLA-B-restricted ones. Public signatures in TCR beta pointed to CMV infection and matching HLA type. Overall study results and limits: Across the ex vivo response, the dominant clonotypes were HLA-C-restricted CMV-specific TCR beta clonotypes.

Each CDR3 protein gets one entry after TCRdb re-called the reads with MiXCR. The sample shows a few hundred thousand distinct CDR3 sequences, approximately 40% of them seen only once. The receptor's source is a human donor in good health (CMV status not recorded). Some clones in this sample may be carry-over from other donors' samples. The gene calls are TRBV20-1 and TRBJ2-5, with D possibly TRBD1 on 6 matching bases. The sample in question was cultured PBMCs, obtained from culture after CMV antigen stimulation. DNA for the CDR3: TGCAGTGCTAGAGATGGGGGCGTGCATGAGACCCAGTACTTC. Amino acid sequence: CSARDGGVHETQYF.